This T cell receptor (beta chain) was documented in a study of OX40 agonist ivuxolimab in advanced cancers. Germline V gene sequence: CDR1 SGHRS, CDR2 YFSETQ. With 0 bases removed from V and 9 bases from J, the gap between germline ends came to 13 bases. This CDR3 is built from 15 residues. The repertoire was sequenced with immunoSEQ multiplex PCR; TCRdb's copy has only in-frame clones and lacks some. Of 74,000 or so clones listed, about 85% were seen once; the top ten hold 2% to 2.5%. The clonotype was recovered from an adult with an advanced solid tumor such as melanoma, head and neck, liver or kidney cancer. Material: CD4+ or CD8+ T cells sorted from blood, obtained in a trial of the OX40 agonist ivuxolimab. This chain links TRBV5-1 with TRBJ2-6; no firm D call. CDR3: CASSLAGLGGNVLTF. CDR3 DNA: TGCGCCAGCAGCTTGGCCGGTTTGGGCGGCAACGTCCTGACTTTC.